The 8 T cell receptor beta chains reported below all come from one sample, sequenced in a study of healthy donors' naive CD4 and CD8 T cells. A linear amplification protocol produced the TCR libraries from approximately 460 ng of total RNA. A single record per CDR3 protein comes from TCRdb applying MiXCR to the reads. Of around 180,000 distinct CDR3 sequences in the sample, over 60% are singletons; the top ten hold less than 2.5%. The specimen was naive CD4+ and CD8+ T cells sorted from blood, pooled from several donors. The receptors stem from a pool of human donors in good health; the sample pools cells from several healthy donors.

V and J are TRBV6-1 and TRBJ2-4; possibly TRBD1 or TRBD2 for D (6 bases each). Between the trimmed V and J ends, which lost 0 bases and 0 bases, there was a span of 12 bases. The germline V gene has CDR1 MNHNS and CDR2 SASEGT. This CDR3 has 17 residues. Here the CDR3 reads CASSEARDNLAKNIQYF. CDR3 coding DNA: TGTGCCAGCAGTGAAGCGCGGGACAACCTAGCCAAAAACATTCAGTACTTC.

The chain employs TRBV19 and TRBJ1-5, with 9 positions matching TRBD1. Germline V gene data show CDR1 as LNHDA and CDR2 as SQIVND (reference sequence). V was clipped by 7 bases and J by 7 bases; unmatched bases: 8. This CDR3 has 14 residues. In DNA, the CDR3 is TGTGCCAGTATTACGGGACAGGGTAAACAGCCCCAGCATTTT. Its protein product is CASITGQGKQPQHF.

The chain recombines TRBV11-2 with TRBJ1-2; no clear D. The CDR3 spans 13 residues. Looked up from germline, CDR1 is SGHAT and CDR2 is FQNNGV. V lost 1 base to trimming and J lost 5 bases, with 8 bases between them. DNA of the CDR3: TGTGCCAGCAGCTTAGGGCCGGAATATGGCTACACCTTC. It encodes CASSLGPEYGYTF. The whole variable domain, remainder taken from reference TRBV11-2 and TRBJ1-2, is EAGVAQSPRYKIIEKRQSVAFWCNPISGHATLYWYQQILGQGPKLLIQFQNNGVVDDSQLPKDRFSAERLKGVDSTLKIQPAKLEDSAVYLCASSLGPEYGYTFGSGTRLTVV.

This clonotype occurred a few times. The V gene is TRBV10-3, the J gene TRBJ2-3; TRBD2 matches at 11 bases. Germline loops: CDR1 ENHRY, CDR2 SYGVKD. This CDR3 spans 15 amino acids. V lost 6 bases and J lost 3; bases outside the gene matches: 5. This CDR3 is CAISLGLAVTDTQYF. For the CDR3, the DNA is TGTGCCATCAGCTTGGGACTAGCGGTTACAGATACGCAGTATTTT.

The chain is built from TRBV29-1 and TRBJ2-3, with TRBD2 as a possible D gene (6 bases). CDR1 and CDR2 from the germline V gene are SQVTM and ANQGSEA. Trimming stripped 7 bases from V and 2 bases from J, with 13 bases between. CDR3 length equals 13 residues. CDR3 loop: CSAERRDTDTQYF. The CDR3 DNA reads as TGCAGCGCGGAGAGGAGGGACACAGATACGCAGTATTTT.

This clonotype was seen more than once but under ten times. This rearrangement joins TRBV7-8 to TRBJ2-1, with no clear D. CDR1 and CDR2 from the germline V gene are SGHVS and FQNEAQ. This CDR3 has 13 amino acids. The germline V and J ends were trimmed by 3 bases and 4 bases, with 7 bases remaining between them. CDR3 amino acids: CASSFATYNEQFF. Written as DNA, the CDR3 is TGTGCCAGCAGCTTTGCCACTTACAATGAGCAGTTCTTC.

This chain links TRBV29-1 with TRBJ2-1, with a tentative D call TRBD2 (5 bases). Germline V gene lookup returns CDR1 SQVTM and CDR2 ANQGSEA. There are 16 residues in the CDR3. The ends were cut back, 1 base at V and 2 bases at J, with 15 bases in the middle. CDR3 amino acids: CSVEGETMPTYNEQFF. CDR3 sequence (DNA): TGCAGCGTTGAAGGGGAGACAATGCCGACCTACAATGAGCAGTTCTTC.

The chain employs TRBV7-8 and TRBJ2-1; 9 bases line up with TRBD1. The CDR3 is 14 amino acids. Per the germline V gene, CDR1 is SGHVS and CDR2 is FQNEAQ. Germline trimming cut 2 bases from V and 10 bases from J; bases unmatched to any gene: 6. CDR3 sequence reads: CASSLTQGADEQFF. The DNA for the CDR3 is TGTGCCAGCAGCTTAACACAGGGGGCGGACGAGCAGTTCTTC.